The 15 T cell receptor beta chains below all came from one sample that was sequenced in a study of T cell changes during pregnancy in multiple sclerosis. Profiling relied on immunoSEQ multiplex PCR, and the TCRdb table lists in-frame clones only, not all of them. Among tens of thousands of clones, 94% were seen once, and the ten largest hold roughly 0.93%. The source material was peripheral blood, sampled in the second trimester of pregnancy. The receptors originated from a female donor in good health, enrolled as a control in a pregnancy study.

The chain links TRBV28 to TRBJ1-2, with TRBD1 matching over 7 bases. Trimming at V came to 2 bases and at J to 6 bases, leaving 15 bases not matched to a gene. CDR3 length: 17 amino acids. The V gene's germline CDR1 is MDHEN and CDR2 SYDVKM. The CDR3 DNA reads TGTGCCAGCAGTTTAGCCTCCCGACAGGGAGGTATTGATGGCTACACCTTC. Translation: CASSLASRQGGIDGYTF.

V gene TRBV15 combines with J gene TRBJ2-1; TRBD2 might be the D (5 bases). Trimming took 0 bases from V and 9 from J, leaving 15 bases between them. Germline-derived CDR1 and CDR2 are LNHNV and YYDKDF (reference sequence). The CDR3 length is 15 residues. Here the CDR3 DNA reads TGTGCCACCAGCAGAGATAAGGCGGGTAGTGGTGAGCAGTTCTTC. Its translation is CATSRDKAGSGEQFF. Complete variable domain (other parts from reference TRBV15 and TRBJ2-1): DAMVIQNPRYQVTQFGKPVTLSCSQTLNHNVMYWYQQKSSQAPKLLFHYYDKDFNNEADTPDNFQSRRPNTSFCFLDIRSPGLGDTAMYLCATSRDKAGSGEQFFGPGTRLTVL.

This chain uses TRBV27 with TRBJ2-4; a possible D gene is TRBD1 (6 bases). Germline V gene sequence: CDR1 MNHEY, CDR2 SMNVEV (reference sequence). The CDR3 contains 20 residues. V was trimmed by 4 bases and J by 4 bases, leaving 29 bases between them. The CDR3 is CASSSALGRRGGNEKNIQYF. Here the CDR3 DNA reads TGTGCCAGCAGTTCCGCCTTGGGACGGCGAGGGGGTAATGAGAAAAACATTCAGTACTTC.

This clone was seen only a few times. This chain links TRBV2 with TRBJ1-1; D is unresolved. This CDR3 spans 11 amino acids. Germline lookup yields CDR1 SNHLY and CDR2 FYNNEI. Trimming pared 2 bases from V and 6 bases from J, leaving 4 bases between. The CDR3 loop reads CASSELAEAFF. In nucleotides, the CDR3 is TGTGCCAGCAGTGAACTCGCTGAAGCTTTCTTT.

The chain recombines TRBV2 with TRBJ2-3; D is unresolved. CDR1 and CDR2 from the germline V gene are SNHLY and FYNNEI. The CDR3 is made up of 14 amino acids. V was pared by 6 bases and J by 1 base, with 11 bases between. Written as DNA, the CDR3 is TGTGCCAGCAGGCCTGAGTTGGGCACAGATACGCAGTATTTT. Its translation is CASRPELGTDTQYF. Drawing the rest from reference TRBV2 and TRBJ2-3, the complete variable domain is EPEVTQTPSHQVTQMGQEVILRCVPISNHLYFYWYRQILGQKVEFLVSFYNNEISEKSEIFDDQFSVERPDGSNFTLKIRSTKLEDSAMYFCASRPELGTDTQYFGPGTRLTVL.

V and J are TRBV5-4 and TRBJ2-3; 11 positions match TRBD2. V trimming: 3 bases; J trimming: 3 bases; junction bases outside the gene matches: 9. The CDR3 is 17 amino acids. Germline V gene data show CDR1 as SGHNT and CDR2 as YYREEE (reference sequence). The CDR3 loop reads CASSYYLAGGGTDTQYF. CDR3 nucleotide sequence: TGTGCCAGCAGCTACTATTTAGCGGGAGGGGGGACAGATACGCAGTATTTT.

The chain combines TRBV7-2 with TRBJ1-2; no clear D. This CDR3 contains 12 residues. Trimming shortened V by 5 bases and J by 5 bases, and 9 bases separated the two germline ends. Germline-derived CDR1 and CDR2 are SGHTA and FQGNSA. In DNA, the CDR3 is TGTGCCAGCAGCCTACAGTGGTATGGCTACACCTTC. Residues: CASSLQWYGYTF.

The chain combines TRBV5-8 with TRBJ2-7; 10 nucleotides agree with TRBD1. CDR3 size: 13 residues. The germline V gene encodes CDR1 SGHTS and CDR2 YDEGEE. The V gene end was trimmed by 4 bases and the J gene end by 5 bases; junction bases not matched to a gene: 3. The CDR3 spells CASSLGTGDEQYF. Here the CDR3 DNA reads TGTGCCAGCAGCCTCGGGACAGGGGACGAGCAGTACTTC.

This chain joins TRBV25-1 and TRBJ2-1; 7 bases match TRBD2. J was trimmed by 8 bases and V by 3 bases; bases with no gene match: 13. Germline lookup yields CDR1 MGHDK and CDR2 SYGVNS. CDR3 length: 16 residues. This chain's CDR3 is CASSDLREEAGDEQFF. CDR3 nucleotide sequence: TGTGCCAGCAGTGACCTACGGGAGGAGGCGGGGGATGAGCAGTTCTTC.

The V gene is TRBV7-2, the J gene TRBJ2-3; perhaps TRBD2 as D (6 bases). Germline CDR1 is SGHTA and CDR2 is FQGNSA. Trimming took off 5 bases at V and 4 bases at J, with 13 bases between the two ends. This CDR3 comprises 14 residues. CDR3 nucleotides: TGTGCCAGCAGCCGGGGGAGTCGCGCAGATACGCAGTATTTT. Its translation is CASSRGSRADTQYF.

The gene calls are TRBV27 and TRBJ2-7; D might be TRBD2 (6 bases). The germline CDR1 and CDR2 sequences are MNHEY and SMNVEV (reference sequence). CDR3 size: 12 residues. The germline V and J ends were trimmed by 6 bases and 7 bases, with 13 bases remaining between them. The CDR3 coding sequence is TGTGCCAGCAGCCCCTCAGGGAGGGAGCAGTACTTC. Its protein is CASSPSGREQYF.

This clone was detected only a few times. The DNA for the CDR3 is TGCGCCAGCAGCCAAGAATCCAGTCAGGAGGGGCGAAACTACGAGCAGTACTTC. It specifies CASSQESSQEGRNYEQYF. This chain links TRBV4-1 with TRBJ2-7; perhaps TRBD2 as D (6 bases). The CDR3 loop spans 18 amino acids. The ends were cut back, 0 bases at V and 3 bases at J, with 21 bases in the middle. Germline V gene data show CDR1 as MGHRA and CDR2 as YSYEKL.

The chain links TRBV10-3 to TRBJ2-1; 10 bases are shared with TRBD2. The germline CDR1 and CDR2 sequences are ENHRY and SYGVKD. The CDR3 runs to 13 residues. Trimming cost V 7 bases and J 7 bases; bases outside gene matches: 4. The CDR3 protein is CAITSGSSNEQFF. DNA for the CDR3: TGTGCCATCACTAGCGGGAGTTCTAATGAGCAGTTCTTC.

The rearrangement uses TRBV6-6 and TRBJ2-1; D might be TRBD2 (5 bases). This CDR3 is built from 15 residues. Germline V gene lookup returns CDR1 MNHNY and CDR2 SVGAGI (reference sequence). Trimming removed 10 bases at V and 0 bases at J, with 16 bases between. In DNA, the CDR3 is TGTGCCACCGTTGATCGTGGGAGCTCCTACAATGAGCAGTTCTTC. Residues: CATVDRGSSYNEQFF.

The V and J genes are TRBV2 and TRBJ1-5; D remains unclear. CDR1 is SNHLY, CDR2 FYNNEI, per germline. The V gene lost 4 bases and the J gene lost 7 bases, with 8 bases spanning the gap. The CDR3 length is 12 residues. This chain's CDR3 is CASSVSGQPQHF. In DNA, the CDR3 is TGTGCCAGCAGTGTATCCGGGCAGCCCCAGCATTTT. The variable domain in full, completed from reference TRBV2 and TRBJ1-5, reads EPEVTQTPSHQVTQMGQEVILRCVPISNHLYFYWYRQILGQKVEFLVSFYNNEISEKSEIFDDQFSVERPDGSNFTLKIRSTKLEDSAMYFCASSVSGQPQHFGDGTRLSIL.